This T cell receptor beta chain was identified during a study of cytomegalovirus exposure and HLA in healthy donors. Sequenced by immunoSEQ multiplex PCR; TCRdb stores in-frame clones only, minus some. The sample has about 360,000 clones, around 86% seen once; the top ten hold over 0.75%. V dropped 7 bases and J dropped 0 bases, with 21 bases sitting between them. Germline CDR1 is LNHDA and CDR2 is SQIVND (reference sequence). The CDR3 extends over 18 amino acids. The V gene is TRBV19, the J gene TRBJ2-2; a possible D gene is TRBD2 (6 bases). The clonotype comes from a woman aged 18-29 years in good health and CMV-seronegative. Sequencing was done on a sample of PBMCs. In DNA form, the CDR3 reads TGTGCCAGTACCCAGGAGCTCGGGGCGGGACCGAACACCGGGGAGCTGTTTTTT. This codes for CASTQELGAGPNTGELFF.